A selection of T cell receptor beta chains follows, all from one sample in a study of response to subunit inactivated influenza vaccine. Each CDR3 protein is one row after TCRdb ran MiXCR on the RT-PCR reads. The data contain under 750,000 distinct CDR3 sequences, approximately 10% of them seen just once; the ten biggest clones take up roughly 10%. The sequencing used PBMCs from blood, collected on the day of vaccination. These TCRs come from a middle-aged man who received an inactivated influenza vaccine. CDR3s include the opening cysteine and the closing phenylalanine or tryptophan. D genes are given only for firm matches. Clone size is stated in some rows and not others, as once, few, many or a class when expanded.

v_call	clone_size	j_call	d_call	cdr3_aa	cdr3_nt
TRBV10-3	NA	TRBJ2-7	NA	CAISSGVRGISYEQYF	TGTGCCATCAGTTCGGGTGTCAGGGGAATCTCCTACGAGCAGTACTTC
TRBV6-2/TRBV6-3	many	TRBJ2-1	TRBD2	CASSLSSGYNEQFF	TGTGCCAGCAGTTTGTCTAGCGGGTACAATGAGCAGTTCTTC
TRBV7-8	few	TRBJ2-5	TRBD2	CASSLGTSGGPYQETQYF	TGTGCCAGCAGCTTAGGGACTAGCGGGGGTCCGTACCAAGAGACCCAGTACTTC
TRBV21-1	few	TRBJ2-1	NA	CASGTSYLQYNEQFF	TGTGCCAGCGGGACAAGCTATCTGCAATACAATGAGCAGTTCTTC
TRBV28	few	TRBJ2-2	NA	CASSRVDTGELFF	TGTGCCAGCAGCAGGGTTGACACCGGGGAGCTGTTTTTT
TRBV7-9	NA	TRBJ2-2	TRBD1	CASSLGPGQENTGELFF	TGTGCCAGCAGCTTAGGGCCGGGACAGGAGAACACCGGGGAGCTGTTTTTT
TRBV2	few	TRBJ2-7	NA	CASSEGRGVREQYF	TGTGCCAGCAGTGAAGGTAGAGGGGTTAGGGAGCAGTACTTC
TRBV28	few	TRBJ2-7	NA	CASSLPRIGISFEQYF	TGTGCCAGCAGTTTACCCCGGATTGGGATTTCCTTCGAGCAGTACTTC
TRBV29-1	many	TRBJ1-2	NA	CSVEDRGNGYTF	TGCAGCGTTGAAGACAGGGGTAATGGCTACACCTTC
TRBV24-1	few	TRBJ2-2	NA	CATSVSVANTGELFF	TGTGCCACCAGTGTCTCAGTCGCGAACACCGGGGAGCTGTTTTTT
TRBV25-1	NA	TRBJ2-7	TRBD1	CASRRTGVSEQYF	TGTGCCAGCAGGAGGACAGGGGTTTCCGAGCAGTACTTC
TRBV24-1	NA	TRBJ2-1	TRBD1	CATSDLRDRGWEQFF	TGTGCCACCAGTGATTTGAGGGACAGGGGCTGGGAGCAGTTCTTC
TRBV7-2	many	TRBJ2-7	TRBD1	CASSLGQGARIAQYF	TGTGCCAGCAGCTTAGGACAGGGGGCTAGGATCGCGCAGTACTTC
TRBV6-1	NA	TRBJ1-6	TRBD1	CASSPGTGGITYNSPLHF	TGTGCCAGCAGTCCCGGGACAGGGGGAATAACCTATAATTCACCCCTCCACTTT
TRBV10-3	few	TRBJ2-7	TRBD2	CAIRGTSGMNYEQYF	TGTGCCATCAGGGGGACTAGCGGGATGAATTACGAGCAGTACTTC
TRBV30	few	TRBJ2-3	NA	CAWSVLADTQYF	TGTGCCTGGAGTGTATTGGCGGATACGCAGTATTTT
TRBV18	NA	TRBJ1-5	TRBD1	CASSRVARTGGYQPQHF	TGTGCCAGCTCACGAGTTGCCAGGACAGGGGGCTATCAGCCCCAGCATTTT
TRBV27	few	TRBJ1-2	TRBD1	CASSRGQGSRAYYGYTF	TGTGCCAGCAGTAGGGGACAGGGAAGTCGGGCTTACTATGGCTACACCTTC
TRBV15	many	TRBJ2-2	TRBD1	CATSTGRGLRGELFF	TGTGCCACCAGCACAGGCAGGGGGCTCCGAGGGGAGCTGTTTTTT
TRBV7-6	NA	TRBJ2-1	NA	CASTRSRTTPYNEQFF	TGTGCCAGCACTCGAAGTAGGACAACCCCCTACAATGAGCAGTTCTTC
TRBV5-5	few	TRBJ1-1	NA	CASSFLDRSEAFF	TGTGCCAGCAGCTTCTTGGACAGATCTGAAGCTTTCTTT
TRBV5-5	few	TRBJ2-7	TRBD2	CASSLPAGVAGYEQYF	TGTGCCAGCAGCTTGCCCGCCGGAGTAGCGGGGTATGAGCAGTACTTC
TRBV3-1	NA	TRBJ2-7	NA	CASSQGPLLGGEQYF	TGTGCCAGCAGCCAAGGCCCGCTCCTCGGGGGAGAGCAGTACTTC
TRBV12-3/TRBV12-4	many	TRBJ2-5	NA	CASSLSTSGQETQYF	TGTGCCAGCAGTTTAAGCACAAGCGGTCAAGAGACCCAGTACTTC
TRBV5-1	NA	TRBJ1-1	NA	CASSFVDKVNTEAFF	TGCGCCAGCAGCTTTGTGGACAAAGTGAACACTGAAGCTTTCTTT
TRBV5-1	NA	TRBJ2-2	NA	CASSLVWGGTDTGELFF	TGCGCCAGCAGCTTGGTCTGGGGCGGGACGGACACCGGGGAGCTGTTTTTT
TRBV20-1	NA	TRBJ2-7	TRBD2	CSAPQLAGVYEQYF	TGCAGTGCTCCGCAACTAGCGGGGGTCTACGAGCAGTACTTC
TRBV5-1	few	TRBJ2-1	NA	CASSFGETYNEQFF	TGCGCCAGCAGCTTTGGGGAAACGTACAATGAGCAGTTCTTC
TRBV10-3	NA	TRBJ2-5	TRBD2	CAISDYFANQTSSPPETQYF	TGTGCCATCAGTGACTACTTTGCTAACCAGACTAGCAGCCCTCCAGAGACCCAGTACTTC
TRBV11-1	NA	TRBJ1-5	NA	CASSLAIGQGPFNQPQHF	TGTGCCAGCAGCTTAGCTATCGGACAAGGGCCATTCAATCAGCCCCAGCATTTT
TRBV10-3	NA	TRBJ2-5	TRBD1	CAISEPRTGGVGETQYF	TGTGCCATCAGTGAACCCCGTACAGGGGGAGTGGGAGAGACCCAGTACTTC
TRBV11-3	few	TRBJ2-7	TRBD2	CASSVASGTSSGYEQYF	TGTGCCAGCAGCGTAGCTAGCGGGACTTCGTCAGGCTACGAGCAGTACTTC
TRBV7-2	few	TRBJ1-2	NA	CASSSAGGLGTF	TGTGCCAGCAGCTCCGCTGGGGGGCTCGGCACCTTC
TRBV20-1	few	TRBJ2-5	TRBD2	CSARPLAGAAQETQYF	TGCAGTGCTAGACCCCTAGCGGGAGCCGCGCAAGAGACCCAGTACTTC
TRBV5-1	NA	TRBJ1-4	NA	CASRPGPSTNEKLFF	TGCGCCAGCAGACCTGGGCCCTCAACTAATGAAAAACTGTTTTTT
TRBV18	NA	TRBJ2-1	TRBD2	CASSRPGTSEYNEQFF	TGTGCCAGCTCACGACCCGGGACTAGCGAGTACAATGAGCAGTTCTTC
TRBV14	NA	TRBJ2-7	TRBD1	CASSSTTGQGSYEQYF	TGTGCCAGCAGCTCGACCACGGGACAGGGTTCCTACGAGCAGTACTTC
TRBV15	few	TRBJ2-7	NA	CATSSSPGASNEQYF	TGTGCCACCAGCAGTTCACCGGGGGCTTCGAACGAGCAGTACTTC
TRBV5-1	many	TRBJ2-7	NA	CASSPGRYEQYF	TGCGCCAGCAGCCCGGGACGCTACGAGCAGTACTTC
TRBV5-6	few	TRBJ2-5	NA	CASSFPRASQETQYF	TGTGCCAGCAGCTTCCCCCGGGCGTCCCAAGAGACCCAGTACTTC
TRBV20-1	few	TRBJ2-7	NA	CSARRTSQGEQYF	TGCAGTGCTAGAAGGACTTCTCAGGGAGAGCAGTACTTC
TRBV7-9	many	TRBJ2-7	NA	CASSRDLSYEQYF	TGTGCCAGCAGCCGGGACTTATCCTACGAGCAGTACTTC
TRBV9	few	TRBJ2-3	NA	CASSPPSDTQYF	TGTGCCAGCAGCCCACCTTCAGATACGCAGTATTTT
TRBV27	NA	TRBJ2-7	NA	CASTSPGAVYEQYF	TGTGCCAGCACCTCCCCTGGGGCCGTCTACGAGCAGTACTTC